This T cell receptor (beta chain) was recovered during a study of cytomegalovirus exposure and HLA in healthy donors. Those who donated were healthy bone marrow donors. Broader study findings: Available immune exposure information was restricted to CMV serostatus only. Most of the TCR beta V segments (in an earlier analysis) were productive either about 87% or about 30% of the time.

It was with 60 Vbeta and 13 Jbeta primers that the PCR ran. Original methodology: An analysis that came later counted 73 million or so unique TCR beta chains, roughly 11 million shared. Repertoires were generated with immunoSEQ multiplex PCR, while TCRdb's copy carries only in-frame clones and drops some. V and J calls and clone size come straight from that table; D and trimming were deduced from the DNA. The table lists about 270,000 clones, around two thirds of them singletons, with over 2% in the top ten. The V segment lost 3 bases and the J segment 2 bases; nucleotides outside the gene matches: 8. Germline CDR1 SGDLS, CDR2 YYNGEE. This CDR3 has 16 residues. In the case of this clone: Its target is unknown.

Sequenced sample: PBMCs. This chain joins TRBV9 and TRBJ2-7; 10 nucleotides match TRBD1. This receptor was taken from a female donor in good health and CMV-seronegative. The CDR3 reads CASSEGGDRGPYEQYF. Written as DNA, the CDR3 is TGTGCCAGCAGCGAGGGGGGGGACAGGGGTCCCTACGAGCAGTACTTC.